What follows are 27 T cell receptor beta chains derived from one specimen sequenced in a study of CD8+CD57+ T cells in acquired aplastic anemia. For sequencing, patients were chosen who had shown expansion of CD8+CD57+ cells by flow cytometry. Profiling of TCR beta VDJ combinations and CDR3 sequences used genomic DNA as template. Using its own MiXCR run on the reads, TCRdb lists one record per CDR3 protein. The sample contains roughly 170,000 distinct CDR3 sequences, less than 50% of which appear only once. The source material was sorted CD4+, CD8+, or CD8+CD57+ T cells (not recorded which) from PBMCs. These receptors all come from a human donor with aplastic anemia.

There are many counts of this clonotype. This chain joins TRBV12-3 or TRBV12-4 and TRBJ2-3; D may be TRBD2 (5 bases). The CDR3 length is 14 residues. The germline V and J ends were trimmed by 3 bases and 4 bases, with 11 bases remaining between them. The CDR3 spells CASSLSGSADTQYF. DNA of the CDR3: TGTGCCAGCAGTTTGTCGGGGAGCGCAGATACGCAGTATTTT.

The chain has TRBV19 and TRBJ2-7, with 9 bases lining up with TRBD1. Germline V lookup: CDR1 LNHDA, CDR2 SQIVND (reference sequence). V lost 6 bases and J lost 7; bases outside the gene matches: 7. The CDR3 consists of 13 residues. CDR3: CASSGTGLREQYF. The CDR3 DNA is TGTGCCAGTAGCGGGACAGGGCTGCGTGAGCAGTACTTC.

At least ten counts were recorded for this clonotype. This chain connects TRBV19 to TRBJ2-3; TRBD1 matches at 9 bases. The V segment lost 4 bases and the J segment 1 base; nucleotides outside the gene matches: 6. CDR3 size: 16 residues. Germline V gene lookup returns CDR1 LNHDA and CDR2 SQIVND (reference sequence). Written as DNA, the CDR3 is TGTGCCAGTAGTAGTCAGACAGGGGGAGGCACAGATACGCAGTATTTT. Translating gives CASSSQTGGGTDTQYF.

The table lists this clonotype with many counts. The chain employs TRBV2 and TRBJ2-1, with D hard to call. CDR3 size: 11 residues. Trimming pared 6 bases from V and 6 bases from J, leaving 6 bases between. Germline V gene data show CDR1 as SNHLY and CDR2 as FYNNEI. Here the CDR3 reads CASRASNEQFF. The DNA for the CDR3 is TGTGCCAGCAGGGCCTCCAATGAGCAGTTCTTC.

The chain employs TRBV10-3 and TRBJ1-2; the D gene is possibly TRBD1 (5 bases). This CDR3 is 14 amino acids long. Trimming cost V 2 bases and J 1 base, with 8 bases left between them. Germline V gives CDR1 ENHRY, CDR2 SYGVKD. The CDR3 here is CAISEGGFNYGYTF. CDR3 in DNA: TGTGCCATCAGTGAGGGGGGGTTTAACTATGGCTACACCTTC.

At least ten counts were recorded for this clonotype. The rearrangement joins TRBV19 to TRBJ1-2, with a weak D call TRBD1 (6 bases). Trimming left V 0 bases short and J 8 bases short, with 13 bases between. Per the germline V gene, CDR1 is LNHDA and CDR2 is SQIVND (reference sequence). The CDR3 has 14 residues. CDR3 amino acids: CASSIEQGTAGYTF. The CDR3 DNA reads as TGTGCCAGTAGTATAGAGCAGGGGACCGCCGGCTACACCTTC.

The rearrangement joins TRBV2 to TRBJ1-3; D is ambiguous. Per the germline V gene, CDR1 is SNHLY and CDR2 is FYNNEI. The CDR3 totals 14 residues. Trimming pared 7 bases from V and 0 bases from J, leaving 10 bases between. The CDR3: CASKVAVSGNTIYF. The CDR3, as DNA: TGTGCCAGCAAAGTTGCAGTCTCTGGAAACACCATATATTTT.

This clonotype was counted at least ten times. The V call is TRBV7-9, the J call TRBJ2-2; 10 bases line up with TRBD1. The CDR3 spans 14 residues. V dropped 7 bases and J dropped 6; count of bases not matched to a gene: 5. The germline V gene encodes CDR1 SEHNR and CDR2 FQNEAQ (reference sequence). The CDR3 region has the DNA TGTGCCAGCACCCGACAGGGGGCAGCCGGGGAGCTGTTTTTT. Protein product: CASTRQGAAGELFF. Combining the CDR3 with reference TRBV7-9 and TRBJ2-2 gives the whole variable domain DTGVSQNPRHKITKRGQNVTFRCDPISEHNRLYWYRQTLGQGPEFLTYFQNEAQLEKSRLLSDRFSAERPKGSFSTLEIQRTEQGDSAMYLCASTRQGAAGELFFGEGSRLTVL.

This chain links TRBV20-1 with TRBJ2-3, with 11 bases that match TRBD2. The length of the CDR3 is 15 residues. From germline, CDR1 is DFQATT and CDR2 SNEGSKA (reference sequence). V lost 4 bases and J lost 3; bases outside the gene matches: 6. CDR3 sequence (DNA): TGCAGTGCTACCGATACTAGCGGGAGAACAGATACGCAGTATTTT. Amino acids: CSATDTSGRTDTQYF.

This clonotype was detected ten times or more. The chain carries TRBV12-3 or TRBV12-4 and TRBJ1-4; possible D gene TRBD1, 6 bases. V lost 2 bases to trimming and J lost 8 bases, with 12 bases between them. The CDR3 runs 14 residues. The CDR3 here is CASSLKGGGEKLFF. The DNA of the CDR3 is TGTGCCAGCAGTTTAAAAGGGGGAGGCGAAAAACTGTTTTTT.

V and J are TRBV10-3 and TRBJ2-3; D gene unclear. The CDR3 extends over 18 amino acids. V was shortened by 2 bases and J by 2 bases, with 20 bases between the two germline ends. The germline V gene has CDR1 ENHRY and CDR2 SYGVKD. In DNA form, the CDR3 reads TGTGCCATCAGTGAGCCCCTACTATGGCAGGCTAACACAGATACGCAGTATTTT. Translation: CAISEPLLWQANTDTQYF.

The chain combines TRBV6-5 with TRBJ2-7; D is possibly TRBD2 (6 bases). Between the trimmed V and J ends, which lost 0 bases and 3 bases, there was a span of 18 bases. The CDR3 is 17 amino acids. Germline loops: CDR1 MNHEY, CDR2 SVGAGI. The CDR3 loop is CASSYSRPQRAFYEQYF. The CDR3 region has the DNA TGTGCCAGCAGTTACTCGAGGCCCCAGCGGGCCTTCTACGAGCAGTACTTC.

This sequence joins TRBV7-9 and TRBJ1-2; D gene uncertain. The CDR3 has 14 amino acids. Trimming shortened V by 5 bases and J by 6 bases, and 16 bases separated the two germline ends. Germline CDR1 and CDR2: SEHNR and FQNEAQ (reference sequence). Here the CDR3 DNA reads TGTGCCAGCAGCCCGAACGTCGTCGCGGATGGCTACACCTTC. Its protein product is CASSPNVVADGYTF.

The chain carries TRBV19 and TRBJ1-1; D unclear. Trimming stripped 4 bases from V and 1 base from J, with 10 bases between. The CDR3 is made up of 14 amino acids. Germline CDR1 reads LNHDA; CDR2 reads SQIVND (reference sequence). Written as DNA, the CDR3 is TGTGCCAGTAGTAAAGGACGACCGAACACTGAAGCTTTCTTT. Translated, it gives CASSKGRPNTEAFF.

This clonotype has at least ten counts. The V and J genes are TRBV5-5 and TRBJ2-7; the D gene is possibly TRBD2 (6 bases). The CDR3 has 13 residues. Trimming pared 2 bases from V and 2 bases from J, leaving 8 bases between. Germline V gives CDR1 SGHKS, CDR2 YYEKEE (reference sequence). The CDR3 here is CASSFGLTYEQYF. The CDR3, as DNA: TGTGCCAGCAGCTTTGGACTAACCTACGAGCAGTACTTC.

Written as DNA, the CDR3 is TGTGCCACCAGCAGAGCCCGGGACAGCTCCTACGAGCAGTACTTC. Translated: CATSRARDSSYEQYF. The rearrangement joins TRBV15 to TRBJ2-7, with 7 nucleotides matching TRBD1. With 1 base clipped from V and 0 bases from J, the junction kept 3 bases outside the gene matches. The germline CDR1 and CDR2 sequences are LNHNV and YYDKDF (reference sequence). This CDR3 is built from 15 residues.

This sequence joins TRBV7-2 and TRBJ2-3; 9 bases fit TRBD2. Germline values: CDR1 SGHTA, CDR2 FQGNSA. The trim removed 5 bases at V and 3 bases at J, leaving 3 bases unmatched. This CDR3 has 14 residues. The chain's CDR3 is CASSRGLATDTQYF. The CDR3 bases are TGTGCCAGCAGCCGAGGACTAGCGACAGATACGCAGTATTTT.

The table lists this clonotype with a few counts. This rearrangement joins TRBV30 to TRBJ2-1; 7 bases fit TRBD1. Per germline, CDR1 GTSNPN and CDR2 SVGIG (reference sequence). The CDR3 sequence is 13 residues long. Losses at the gene ends were 0 bases for V and 13 bases for J; bases not matched to a gene: 9. The CDR3 loop is CAWSVGDRDFQFF. CDR3 in DNA: TGTGCCTGGAGTGTGGGTGACAGGGATTTTCAGTTCTTC.

This clonotype was counted at least ten times. The chain combines TRBV6-1 with TRBJ2-7; D gene unclear. Trimming removed 6 bases from V and 6 bases from J, with 18 bases in between. The CDR3 runs 14 residues. The germline V gene has CDR1 MNHNS and CDR2 SASEGT. For the CDR3, the DNA is TGTGCCAGCAGGCCGGCTCTCAGCTTGGGCGAGCAGTACTTC. It codes for CASRPALSLGEQYF.

The J gene is TRBJ1-5, the V gene TRBV6-1; no clear D. CDR1 MNHNS and CDR2 SASEGT come from the germline V gene. The CDR3 totals 17 residues. Trimming took off 0 bases at V and 4 bases at J, with 16 bases between the two ends. CDR3 sequence: CASSEALRGRWNQPQHF. The CDR3 DNA reads as TGTGCCAGCAGTGAAGCGCTTCGAGGGAGGTGGAATCAGCCCCAGCATTTT.

On this clonotype: A much larger clone is a single base away; this may be a read error. The rearrangement joins TRBV6-1 to TRBJ1-1; 7 bases match TRBD1. Germline loops: CDR1 MNHNS, CDR2 SASEGT. This CDR3 region has 14 residues. CDR3: CASRPGQAKSEASF. CDR3 in DNA: TGTGCCAGCAGACCCGGACAGGCCAAGTCTGAAGCTTCCTTT.

As concerns this clonotype: A much larger clone sits a single nucleotide away, making a read error possible. V is TRBV19 and J is TRBJ2-2; 7 bases are shared with TRBD1. The germline V gene encodes CDR1 LNHDA and CDR2 SQIVND (reference sequence). The CDR3 consists of 15 residues. The CDR3 here is CASSKRQGSTRELFF. DNA for the CDR3: TGTGCCAGTAGTAAACGACAGGGAAGCACCAGGGAGCTGTTTTTT.

As to this clonotype: It may be a read error: a sequence one base away is much more abundant. This chain uses TRBV5-6 with TRBJ1-4; D is unclear. The CDR3 runs to 16 residues. V was clipped by 4 bases and J by 2 bases, with 15 bases between them. CDR1 SGHDT and CDR2 YYEEEE come from the germline V gene. The CDR3 bases are TGTGCCAGCAGCGTAGATGGGGTTAGGACTAATGAAAAACTGTTTTTT. This sequence encodes CASSVDGVRTNEKLFF. The entire variable domain, with the rest obtained from reference TRBV5-6 and TRBJ1-4, is as follows: DAGVTQSPTHLIKTRGQQVTLRCSPKSGHDTVSWYQQALGQGPQFIFQYYEEEERQRGNFPDRFSGHQFPNYSSELNVNALLLGDSALYLCASSVDGVRTNEKLFFGSGTQLSVL.

This rearrangement joins TRBV24-1 to TRBJ1-2, with 11 bases fitting TRBD1. The CDR3 extends over 15 amino acids. Germline CDR1 is KGHDR and CDR2 is SFDVKD. With V trimmed by 3 bases and J by 3 bases, 2 bases remained unmatched. CDR3 nucleotides: TGTGCCACCAGTGATCCGGGACAGGGGGACTATGGCTACACCTTC. It codes for CATSDPGQGDYGYTF.

The gene calls are TRBV20-1 and TRBJ1-4, with D maybe TRBD1 (6 bases). Germline V gives CDR1 DFQATT, CDR2 SNEGSKA (reference sequence). Trimming pared 0 bases from V and 1 base from J, leaving 18 bases between. This CDR3 has 18 amino acids. In nucleotides, the CDR3 is TGCAGTGCTAGAGATCGGAGGGGGAGGTTGAGAACTAATGAAAAACTGTTTTTT. Translated: CSARDRRGRLRTNEKLFF.

V and J are TRBV5-4 and TRBJ1-1, with D perhaps matching TRBD1 (5 bases). There are 13 residues in the CDR3. Germline CDR1 reads SGHNT; CDR2 reads YYREEE (reference sequence). The V gene lost 7 bases and the J gene lost 0 bases, with 10 bases spanning the gap. The CDR3 DNA sequence: TGTGCCAGCTGGGAACAGGTGAACACTGAAGCTTTCTTT. This codes for CASWEQVNTEAFF.

The J gene is TRBJ1-1, the V gene TRBV20-1, with TRBD1 matching 10 bases. The CDR3 is made up of 14 amino acids. CDR1 and CDR2 from the germline V gene are DFQATT and SNEGSKA (reference sequence). With 3 bases clipped from V and 0 bases from J, the junction kept 1 base outside the gene matches. CDR3 sequence: CSARTGGLNTEAFF. The CDR3 DNA follows: TGCAGTGCTAGGACAGGGGGCCTGAACACTGAAGCTTTCTTT.